Shown below are 27 T cell receptor beta chains from a single sample sequenced in a study of cytomegalovirus exposure and HLA in healthy donors. PCR amplification relied on 60 Vbeta primers (plus 13 Jbeta primers). TCRdb's copy holds only in-frame clones and misses some; the assay was immunoSEQ multiplex PCR. The profile shows roughly 54,000 clones, approximately 63% of them singletons. The sample consisted of PBMCs. These receptors all stem from a woman aged 55-69 years in good health and CMV-seropositive.

This clone was seen more than once but under ten times. The V gene is TRBV27, the J gene TRBJ2-7; the D gene is possibly TRBD2 (5 bases). The CDR3 is 12 amino acids. V was cut by 5 bases and J by 3 bases, with 8 bases left in between. Germline lookup yields CDR1 MNHEY and CDR2 SMNVEV (reference sequence). CDR3 coding DNA: TGTGCCAGCAGTCTAGCAAACTACGAGCAGTACTTC. Translated, it gives CASSLANYEQYF.

The chain employs TRBV2 and TRBJ1-5; maybe TRBD1 (6 bases). Germline CDR1 is SNHLY and CDR2 is FYNNEI. V lost 6 bases and J lost 1, with 10 bases in between. This CDR3 contains 14 residues. The CDR3 here is CASRAGVSNQPQHF. CDR3 sequence (DNA): TGTGCCAGCAGGGCAGGGGTGAGCAATCAGCCCCAGCATTTT.

V is TRBV5-4 and J is TRBJ2-1; TRBD1 matches 7 bases. The V segment lost 4 bases and the J segment 5 bases; nucleotides outside the gene matches: 6. CDR1 is SGHNT, CDR2 YYREEE, per germline (reference sequence). The CDR3 contains 14 residues. Here the CDR3 DNA reads TGTGCCAGCAGCCCGAAAGGGACAGACAATGAGCAGTTCTTC. Its translation is CASSPKGTDNEQFF.

This chain links TRBV7-8 with TRBJ2-3, with D maybe TRBD1 (6 bases). The germline V gene encodes CDR1 SGHVS and CDR2 FQNEAQ. The CDR3 totals 18 residues. V lost 6 bases to trimming and J lost 0 bases, with 22 bases between them. CDR3 amino acids: CASRVLPREGHSTDTQYF. CDR3 in DNA: TGTGCCAGCAGGGTCCTCCCCCGAGAGGGACATAGCACAGATACGCAGTATTTT.

A few counts support this clone. The rearrangement uses TRBV6-5 and TRBJ1-3, with unresolved D. The length of the CDR3 is 16 residues. V shed 0 bases and J shed 2 bases, with 11 bases lying between them. Germline CDR1 MNHEY, CDR2 SVGAGI. The CDR3 reads CASSYSIKSTGNTIYF. CDR3 in DNA: TGTGCCAGCAGTTACTCGATCAAATCTACTGGAAACACCATATATTTT.

This rearrangement joins TRBV11-3 to TRBJ1-3; D unclear. This CDR3 is 15 amino acids long. Trimming removed 0 bases from V and 1 base from J, with 7 bases in between. CDR1 and CDR2 from the germline V gene are SGHNT and YENEEA. The CDR3: CASSLDGGSGNTIYF. For the CDR3, the DNA is TGTGCCAGCAGCTTAGATGGAGGTTCTGGAAACACCATATATTTT.

The CDR3 reads CASSQGSTGWDYGYTF. In DNA form, the CDR3 reads TGCGCCAGCAGCCAAGGTAGTACAGGATGGGACTATGGCTACACCTTC. The chain links TRBV4-3 to TRBJ1-2; TRBD1 is a possible D gene (5 bases). Between the trimmed V and J ends, which lost 1 base and 3 bases, there was a span of 15 bases. The CDR3 spans 16 residues. CDR1 is LGHNA, CDR2 YSLEER, per germline.

The chain combines TRBV5-1 with TRBJ2-1; TRBD1 aligns across 7 bases. Germline assignment: CDR1 SGHRS and CDR2 YFSETQ. The CDR3 length is 13 residues. V gave up 3 bases and J gave up 3 bases; unmatched junction bases: 0. DNA for the CDR3: TGCGCCAGCAGCTGGGACAGCTACAATGAGCAGTTCTTC. It yields the protein CASSWDSYNEQFF.

The rearrangement uses TRBV5-5 and TRBJ1-3; 7 nucleotides agree with TRBD1. In germline, CDR1 is SGHKS, CDR2 YYEKEE (reference sequence). After removal of 4 bases from V and 2 bases from J, the junction contained 9 bases not matched to a gene. The CDR3 runs to 16 residues. The CDR3 loop reads CASSRTTGPTGNTIYF. CDR3 coding DNA: TGTGCCAGCAGCCGAACGACAGGGCCCACTGGAAACACCATATATTTT.

The chain couples TRBV7-2 to TRBJ1-2; 7 bases line up with TRBD1. Germline assignment: CDR1 SGHTA and CDR2 FQGNSA. The V segment lost 5 bases and the J segment 2 bases; nucleotides outside the gene matches: 5. This CDR3 is 14 amino acids long. The CDR3 bases are TGTGCCAGCAGCCAACAGGGGCGAAACTATGGCTACACCTTC. This sequence encodes CASSQQGRNYGYTF. Full variable domain (outside the CDR3, taken from reference TRBV7-2 and TRBJ1-2): GAGVSQSPSNKVTEKGKDVELRCDPISGHTALYWYRQSLGQGLEFLIYFQGNSAPDKSGLPSDRFSAERTGGSVSTLTIQRTQQEDSAVYLCASSQQGRNYGYTFGSGTRLTVV.

The rearrangement uses TRBV19 and TRBJ1-6; TRBD1 is a possible D gene (5 bases). Trimming removed 3 bases from V and 6 bases from J, with 9 bases in between. Germline CDR1 is LNHDA and CDR2 is SQIVND (reference sequence). CDR3 length: 14 residues. The CDR3 DNA sequence: TGTGCCAGTAGTATCGGGACTGTTAATTCACCCCTCCACTTT. Its protein is CASSIGTVNSPLHF.

The rearrangement uses TRBV4-3 and TRBJ2-3, with 8 bases fitting TRBD2. CDR3 length equals 18 residues. Per the germline V gene, CDR1 is LGHNA and CDR2 is YSLEER. The trim removed 1 base at V and 0 bases at J, leaving 9 bases unmatched. The CDR3 bases are TGCGCCAGCAGCCAAGGTGCTAGCGGGCTAAGAAGCACAGATACGCAGTATTTT. Protein sequence: CASSQGASGLRSTDTQYF.

V gene TRBV30 combines with J gene TRBJ2-7, with 10 nucleotides matching TRBD1. V was pared by 2 bases and J by 6 bases, with 1 base of the junction left unmatched. Germline CDR1 is GTSNPN and CDR2 is SVGIG (reference sequence). CDR3 length: 12 amino acids. CDR3 sequence: CAWSRTGGEQYF. The CDR3 nucleotides are TGTGCCTGGAGTCGGACAGGGGGCGAGCAGTACTTC.

The rearrangement uses TRBV7-9 and TRBJ1-1; 8 bases are shared with TRBD1. This CDR3 region has 13 residues. Germline V gene data show CDR1 as SEHNR and CDR2 as FQNEAQ (reference sequence). With V trimmed by 3 bases and J by 7 bases, 4 bases remained unmatched. The CDR3 coding sequence is TGTGCCAGCAGCTTCGACAGGGGCGGTGAAGCTTTCTTT. Translation gives CASSFDRGGEAFF.

A single count supports this clone. The chain couples TRBV5-1 to TRBJ2-1; 11 bases map to TRBD2. Germline CDR1 is SGHRS and CDR2 is YFSETQ. The V segment lost 4 bases and the J segment 3 bases; nucleotides outside the gene matches: 3. This CDR3 is built from 15 residues. Written as DNA, the CDR3 is TGCGCCAGCAGCCCGGGACTAGCGGACTACAATGAGCAGTTCTTC. It is translated as CASSPGLADYNEQFF.

This chain uses TRBV27 with TRBJ1-1; D is possibly TRBD1 (6 bases). The V gene's germline CDR1 is MNHEY and CDR2 SMNVEV (reference sequence). With 8 bases removed from V and 2 bases from J, the gap between germline ends came to 15 bases. This CDR3 spans 14 amino acids. The CDR3 DNA reads TGTGCCAGCCATTGGGCGGGGGCAAACACTGAAGCTTTCTTT. Its translation: CASHWAGANTEAFF.

The rearrangement uses TRBV19 and TRBJ1-1; 8 nucleotides match TRBD1. Trimming removed 7 bases from V and 8 bases from J; junction bases left unmatched: 6. The germline V gene encodes CDR1 LNHDA and CDR2 SQIVND (reference sequence). The CDR3 spans 12 residues. This CDR3 reads CASNHGQGEAFF. Here the CDR3 DNA reads TGTGCCAGTAACCACGGACAGGGCGAAGCTTTCTTT.

The chain employs TRBV7-9 and TRBJ1-1, with 7 bases aligning to TRBD1. Germline-derived CDR1 and CDR2 are SEHNR and FQNEAQ (reference sequence). The CDR3 loop spans 17 amino acids. The V and J ends lost 5 bases and 0 bases, in that order; junction bases with no gene match: 12. The CDR3, as DNA: TGTGCCAGCAGCCTGACAGGAGGGGGCTGGATGAACACTGAAGCTTTCTTT. The encoded protein is CASSLTGGGWMNTEAFF.

The chain carries TRBV4-2 and TRBJ2-7, with TRBD1 matching over 8 bases. The CDR3 is 13 amino acids. V was clipped by 5 bases and J by 3 bases; unmatched bases: 3. Looked up from germline, CDR1 is LGHNA and CDR2 is YNFKEQ. CDR3 coding DNA: TGTGCCAGCAGCGCACAGGGGGACTACGAGCAGTACTTC. The encoded protein is CASSAQGDYEQYF.

This clone showed up many times. CDR3 protein: CASSDPDRGYNEQFF. The CDR3 region has the DNA TGTGCCAGCAGCGACCCGGACAGGGGTTACAATGAGCAGTTCTTC. The chain uses TRBV5-4 and TRBJ2-1; 9 bases align to TRBD1. Germline V gene sequence: CDR1 SGHNT, CDR2 YYREEE (reference sequence). J lost 4 bases, V lost 4 bases, and 6 bases had no gene match. The CDR3 sequence is 15 residues long.

This clone has a single count. The chain links TRBV19 to TRBJ1-1, with 9 bases fitting TRBD1. The CDR3 covers 16 residues. After removal of 4 bases from V and 6 bases from J, the junction contained 12 bases not matched to a gene. Germline V gene data show CDR1 as LNHDA and CDR2 as SQIVND (reference sequence). The CDR3 protein is CASSRSPGQGSSEAFF. The CDR3 bases are TGTGCCAGTAGTAGAAGTCCGGGACAGGGTTCCTCTGAAGCTTTCTTT.

V and J are TRBV5-1 and TRBJ2-4; 9 positions match TRBD2. Germline values: CDR1 SGHRS, CDR2 YFSETQ. The CDR3 is made up of 15 amino acids. V was pared by 4 bases and J by 3 bases, with 5 bases of the junction left unmatched. DNA of the CDR3: TGCGCCAGCAGCATTGATAGCGGGGGCAAAAACATTCAGTACTTC. Its protein product is CASSIDSGGKNIQYF.

This clone occurred once. This sequence joins TRBV18 and TRBJ2-7; a possible D gene is TRBD1 (5 bases). This CDR3 is built from 15 residues. Germline loops: CDR1 KGHSH, CDR2 LQKENI. V shed 2 bases and J shed 3 bases, with 14 bases lying between them. The CDR3 DNA is TGTGCCAGCTCACCAGGGGCCGCCTCCTTCTACGAGCAGTACTTC. It yields the protein CASSPGAASFYEQYF.

On this clone itself: Sequence at one end of the junction differs from germline and may be a read error. V usage is TRBV7-7 and J usage is TRBJ2-3, with 8 bases aligning to TRBD2. The germline CDR1 and CDR2 sequences are SSHAT and FNYEAQ (reference sequence). The CDR3 is 15 amino acids. The CDR3 DNA sequence: TGTGCTAGCAGCCCTGGCGGGGGGATCACAGATACGCAGTATTTT. Translating it yields CASSPGGGITDTQYF.

This chain links TRBV6-5 with TRBJ2-1; no clear D gene. V gave up 5 bases and J gave up 5 bases, with 7 bases separating them. This CDR3 region has 12 residues. Germline assignment: CDR1 MNHEY and CDR2 SVGAGI. Here the CDR3 DNA reads TGTGCCAGCAGTAGCCTACACAATGAGCAGTTCTTC. Encoded protein: CASSSLHNEQFF.

This chain joins TRBV12-5 and TRBJ1-3, with 10 bases matching TRBD1. Germline V CDR1 and CDR2: LGHNT, FRNRAP. CDR3 length: 16 residues. The J segment lost 2 bases and the V segment lost 3 bases, leaving 4 bases of the junction unmatched. CDR3 bases: TGTGCTAGTGGTTTCTACGACAGGGGGCCTGGAAACACCATATATTTT. This encodes CASGFYDRGPGNTIYF.

The chain recombines TRBV7-7 with TRBJ1-1; 9 nucleotides match TRBD1. The CDR3 has 13 amino acids. Losses at the gene ends were 3 bases for V and 5 bases for J; bases not matched to a gene: 1. The germline CDR1 and CDR2 sequences are SSHAT and FNYEAQ (reference sequence). For the CDR3, the DNA is TGTGCCAGCAGCTTCGGACAGGGGACTGAAGCTTTCTTT. Its translation is CASSFGQGTEAFF. Full variable domain (missing parts from reference TRBV7-7 and TRBJ1-1): GAGVSQSPRYKVTKRGQDVTLRCDPISSHATLYWYQQALGQGPEFLTYFNYEAQPDKSGLPSDRFSAERPEGSISTLTIQRTEQRDSAMYRCASSFGQGTEAFFGQGTRLTVV.